The sequence of this TCR beta chain was determined in a study of cytomegalovirus exposure and HLA in healthy donors. Researchers ran the PCR with 60 Vbeta and 13 Jbeta primers. Method: immunoSEQ multiplex PCR; TCRdb's copy keeps in-frame clones and lacks some. The sample has about 170,000 clones; the top ten hold over 1%. The clonotype was recovered from a woman aged 55-70 years in good health and CMV-seronegative. Source material: PBMCs.

The CDR3 sequence: CASSLRQGWGNTGELFF. The CDR3 DNA is TGTGCCAGCAGCTTGCGGCAGGGTTGGGGAAACACCGGGGAGCTGTTTTTT. V and J are TRBV7-3 and TRBJ2-2; tentatively, D is TRBD1 (5 bases). The CDR3 contains 17 residues. Germline assignment: CDR1 SGHTA and CDR2 FQGTGA. With 3 bases removed from V and 2 bases from J, the gap between germline ends came to 16 bases.